These T cell receptor beta chains were read from a single sample in a study of cytomegalovirus exposure and HLA in healthy donors. Clones were read by immunoSEQ multiplex PCR, and TCRdb kept only the in-frame ones, dropping some. The sample has roughly 97,000 clones, over 75% seen once. The sequenced sample was PBMCs. The receptors shown here come from a man in his sixties in good health and CMV-seropositive. Both conserved end residues are part of each CDR3.

j_gene: TRBJ2-7
v_gene: TRBV15
CDR3aa: CATSRWWTGVSSYEQYF

j_gene: TRBJ2-7
v_gene: TRBV7-7
CDR3aa: CASSWEKGYEQYF

j_gene: TRBJ2-5
v_gene: TRBV19
CDR3aa: CASSNQLAGFQETQYF

j_gene: TRBJ1-5
v_gene: TRBV19
CDR3aa: CASSMEQGARQPQHF

j_gene: TRBJ1-3
v_gene: TRBV9
CDR3aa: CASSVTAGSGNTIYF

j_gene: TRBJ2-6
v_gene: TRBV30
CDR3aa: CAWSGGGSGANVLTF

j_gene: TRBJ1-1
v_gene: TRBV13
CDR3aa: CASSQSGTEAFF

j_gene: TRBJ2-2
v_gene: TRBV10-1
CDR3aa: CASRSGGANGELFF

j_gene: TRBJ1-1
v_gene: TRBV30
CDR3aa: CAWGTVTEAFF

j_gene: TRBJ1-2
v_gene: TRBV4-3
CDR3aa: CASSQGTGDGYTF

j_gene: TRBJ2-3
v_gene: TRBV18
CDR3aa: CASSPRLITGLAASTDTQYF

j_gene: TRBJ2-5
v_gene: TRBV7-9
CDR3aa: CASSLATGTGGRETQYF

j_gene: TRBJ1-2
v_gene: TRBV2
CDR3aa: CASSESSRAGYTF

j_gene: TRBJ1-1
v_gene: TRBV5-1
CDR3aa: CASSLVWGRTEAFF

j_gene: TRBJ2-7
v_gene: TRBV6-1
CDR3aa: CASSGQRGGSYEQYF

j_gene: TRBJ1-5
v_gene: TRBV12-5
CDR3aa: CASGPASYRGSNQPQHF

j_gene: TRBJ2-1
v_gene: TRBV29-1
CDR3aa: CSVARRGQGANEQFF

j_gene: TRBJ2-7
v_gene: TRBV23-1
CDR3aa: CARTGERDEQYF